Shown below are 16 T cell receptor beta chains from a single sample sequenced in a study of T cells in women clearing cervical HPV infection. TCRdb's table, derived via immunoSEQ multiplex PCR, lists solely in-frame clones and lacks some. This sample's table reports 36,000 or so clones. The sample was blood buffy coat. The source is a woman between 18 and 70 years old with a cervical HPV16 infection that either progressed to CIN3+ or cleared (not recorded which).

As concerns this clone: Its ends do not fully match the called genes, so a read error is possible. Read sequence stops 3 residues before the CDR3 end, and the germline J gene provides the missing end. In the same sample, other DNA sequences code for this CDR3. The chain recombines TRBV5-1 with TRBJ1-3; D not certain. The CDR3 contains 13 residues. The germline V gene has CDR1 SGHRS and CDR2 YFSETQ. The DNA read from the CDR3 is TGCGCCAGCAGCCCCCCTCGTCGAAACACA. This gives the protein CASSPPRRNT. The complete CDR3 sequence is CASSPPRRNTIYF.

To note about this clone: The read stops 3 residues short of the end of the CDR3; the missing end is completed from the germline J gene. This chain connects TRBV19 to TRBJ1-2; D is perhaps TRBD1 (5 bases). Germline-derived CDR1 and CDR2 are LNHDA and SQIVND (reference sequence). The CDR3 length is 13 residues. CDR3 DNA (partial): TGTGCCAGTAGAAGGTCAGGGATCTACGAC. Its protein product is CASRRSGIYD. The full CDR3 is CASRRSGIYDYTF.

Turning to this clone: The read terminates 3 residues ahead of where the CDR3 ends, so the germline J gene completes it. The V gene is TRBV7-3, the J gene TRBJ1-6; TRBD1 agrees at 9 bases. Germline V gives CDR1 SGHTA, CDR2 FQGTGA. V was pared by 5 bases and J by 10 bases, with 3 bases of the junction left unmatched. The CDR3 contains 13 residues. The DNA read from the CDR3 is TGTGCCAGCAGCAAGGACAGGGGCTCACCC. Protein product: CASSKDRGSP. The CDR3 in full is CASSKDRGSPLHF.

To note about this clone: The read comes to an end 3 residues before the CDR3 does, leaving the germline J gene to fill in the end. The chain couples TRBV20-1 to TRBJ1-1; TRBD1 is a possible D gene (5 bases). The CDR3 runs 12 residues. CDR1 is DFQATT and CDR2 is SNEGSKA in the germline V gene (reference sequence). Trimming stripped 5 bases from V and 1 base from J, with 8 bases between. The CDR3 DNA, read in part, is TGCAGTGCTGGAAGGGGGAACACTGAA. Its protein is CSAGRGNTE. The whole CDR3 protein reads CSAGRGNTEAFF.

For this clone: Read sequence stops 3 residues before the CDR3 end, and the germline J gene provides the missing end. This rearrangement joins TRBV11-2 to TRBJ2-7; TRBD1 might be the D (6 bases). Germline loops: CDR1 SGHAT, CDR2 FQNNGV. The CDR3 has 15 amino acids. Trimming took off 0 bases at V and 4 bases at J, with 13 bases between the two ends. The CDR3 DNA, read in part, is TGTGCCAGCAGCTTAGAGCCCACCAGGGGTTACGAG. Translation gives CASSLEPTRGYE. The complete CDR3 protein is CASSLEPTRGYEQYF.

As to this clone: The DNA ends 3 residues before the CDR3 does, and the rest of the CDR3 is filled in from the germline J gene. The chain uses TRBV11-3 and TRBJ1-1; 7 positions match TRBD1. Germline V gene sequence: CDR1 SGHNT, CDR2 YENEEA. The CDR3 spans 14 residues. Trimming took 8 bases from V and 4 from J; bases not matched to a gene: 10. The sequenced CDR3 bases are TGTGCCAGCCGAACGACAGGGAGATGCACTGAA. This codes for CASRTTGRCTE. The entire CDR3 reads CASRTTGRCTEAFF.

About this clone itself: The observed sequence ends 3 residues before the CDR3 terminus, with the missing tail filled in from the germline J gene. The rearrangement uses TRBV7-9 and TRBJ1-2, with 7 bases identical to TRBD1. The germline CDR1 and CDR2 sequences are SEHNR and FQNEAQ (reference sequence). This CDR3 is 15 amino acids long. The CDR3 DNA, read in part, is TGTGCCAGCAGCTTGCCGGGACAGTTCAACTACGAC. Translating gives CASSLPGQFNYD. The entire CDR3 is CASSLPGQFNYDYTF. Looking up the rest from reference TRBV7-9 and TRBJ1-2 gives the full variable domain: DTGVSQNPRHKITKRGQNVTFRCDPISEHNRLYWYRQTLGQGPEFLTYFQNEAQLEKSRLLSDRFSAERPKGSFSTLEIQRTEQGDSAMYLCASSLPGQFNYDYTFGSGTRLTVV.

Notes on this clone: The read ends 3 residues early relative to the CDR3; the germline J gene fills the gap. The chain joins TRBV5-5 to TRBJ1-4; D is undetermined. The CDR3 runs 14 residues. V lost 4 bases to trimming and J lost 3 bases, with 10 bases between them. Germline values: CDR1 SGHKS, CDR2 YYEKEE (reference sequence). CDR3 bases read: TGTGCCAGCAGCCTGACATCTTCTAATGAAAAA. It translates to CASSLTSSNEK. The whole CDR3 protein is CASSLTSSNEKLFF. Drawing the rest from reference TRBV5-5 and TRBJ1-4, the complete variable domain is DAGVTQSPTHLIKTRGQQVTLRCSPISGHKSVSWYQQVLGQGPQFIFQYYEKEERGRGNFPDRFSARQFPNYSSELNVNALLLGDSALYLCASSLTSSNEKLFFGSGTQLSVL.

Remarks on this clone: The read terminates 3 residues ahead of where the CDR3 ends, so the germline J gene completes it. J is TRBJ2-1 and V is TRBV7-3; the match to TRBD2 covers 14 bases. J gave up 4 bases and V 4 bases, and 6 bases lay outside the gene matches. The CDR3 length is 17 residues. Germline CDR1 and CDR2: SGHTA and FQGTGA. CDR3 bases read: TGTGCCAGCAGCTCGACCGGGACTAGCGGGGGATACAATGAG. Translating gives CASSSTGTSGGYNE. The CDR3 reads in full as CASSSTGTSGGYNEQFF.

Worth noting for this clone: The read is 3 residues too short to cover the CDR3 end, so that end is filled in from the germline J gene. The chain couples TRBV11-2 to TRBJ1-1, with no clear D. Germline V CDR1 and CDR2: SGHAT, FQNNGV. The V and J ends lost 7 bases and 1 base respectively, with 10 bases between them. There are 13 residues in the CDR3. The part of the CDR3 DNA that was read is TGTGCCAGCACCCCCCCCGGGAACACTGAA. It yields the protein CASTPPGNTE. The CDR3 reads in full as CASTPPGNTEAFF.

A note on this clone: The read halts 3 residues ahead of the CDR3 end, with the missing end drawn from the germline J gene. The rearrangement joins TRBV6-1 to TRBJ1-1; TRBD1 aligns across 11 bases. Germline loops: CDR1 MNHNS, CDR2 SASEGT. CDR3 length: 15 amino acids. The CDR3 is CASSESGTGGLRAFF. The CDR3 bases that were read are TGTGCCAGCAGTGAATCCGGGACAGGGGGTTTAAGA.

As to this clone: From the germline J gene comes the end of the CDR3, since the read stops 3 residues before it. The rearrangement joins TRBV18 to TRBJ2-4; maybe TRBD1 (5 bases). The CDR3 loop spans 11 amino acids. Per the germline V gene, CDR1 is KGHSH and CDR2 is LQKENI. The CDR3 bases that were read are TGTGCCAGCCGCCTAGGGGAAGGT. Translated: CASRLGEG. The entire CDR3 reads CASRLGEGQYF. Together with reference TRBV18 and TRBJ2-4, the CDR3 gives the full variable domain: NAGVMQNPRHLVRRRGQEARLRCSPMKGHSHVYWYRQLPEEGLKFMVYLQKENIIDESGMPKERFSAEFPKEGPSILRIQQVVRGDSAAYFCASRLGEGQYFGAGTRLSVL.

CDR3 protein: CAWSESGRNEQFF. The CDR3 bases that were read are TGTGCCTGGAGTGAGTCAGGGAGGAATGAG. The chain couples TRBV30 to TRBJ2-1; D perhaps matches TRBD2 (6 bases). The DNA ends 3 residues before the CDR3 does, and the rest of the CDR3 is filled in from the germline J gene. Germline-derived CDR1 and CDR2 are GTSNPN and SVGIG (reference sequence). The CDR3 is 13 amino acids. Trimming removed 1 base from V and 7 bases from J, with 11 bases in between.

On this clone: From the germline J gene comes the end of the CDR3, since the read stops 3 residues before it. V gene TRBV12-3 or TRBV12-4 combines with J gene TRBJ2-7, with D unclear. Trimming pared 1 base from V and 2 bases from J, leaving 6 bases between. CDR3 length: 13 residues. The sequenced CDR3 bases are TGTGCCAGCAGTTTAGGTAGGGCCTACGAG. This codes for CASSLGRAYE. The full CDR3 reads CASSLGRAYEQYF.

A remark on this clone: The CDR3 end lies 3 residues beyond the end of the read and is filled in from the germline J gene. The V gene is TRBV5-1, the J gene TRBJ2-3; 12 nucleotides agree with TRBD2. Trimming removed 5 bases from V and 4 bases from J; junction bases left unmatched: 8. The germline V gene encodes CDR1 SGHRS and CDR2 YFSETQ. The CDR3 spans 16 residues. The CDR3 loop reads CASSPPSGGAADTQYF. The sequenced part of the CDR3 DNA is TGCGCCAGCAGTCCCCCTAGCGGGGGGGCCGCAGATACG. The full variable domain, its missing parts supplied by reference TRBV5-1 and TRBJ2-3, is KAGVTQTPRYLIKTRGQQVTLSCSPISGHRSVSWYQQTPGQGLQFLFEYFSETQRNKGNFPGRFSGRQFSNSRSEMNVSTLELGDSALYLCASSPPSGGAADTQYFGPGTRLTVL.

In regard to this clone: The read halts 3 residues ahead of the CDR3 end, with the missing end drawn from the germline J gene. The chain joins TRBV20-1 to TRBJ2-2; D is unresolved. The CDR3 length is 11 residues. Trimming left V 5 bases short and J 6 bases short, with 7 bases between. From germline, CDR1 is DFQATT and CDR2 SNEGSKA (reference sequence). The DNA read from the CDR3 is TGCAGTGCTTGGGCCCCCGGGGAG. This sequence encodes CSAWAPGE. The entire CDR3 protein is CSAWAPGELFF.